These 25 T cell receptor beta chains originate from one sample sequenced in a study of vaccination effects on CD4 cells after COVID-19. ViraFEST assay sequencing came after antigen-specific CD4+ T cells were expanded with viral peptide pools. Researchers isolated CD4+ T cells once roughly nine days of culture had elapsed. The infection with SARS-CoV-2 (confirmed by PCR) occurred in this person between March and December 2020. The antigens these receptors bind are not known. Assay used: immunoSEQ multiplex PCR; TCRdb lists only in-frame clones, some missing. The sample shows 45,000 to 70,000 clones, approximately 73% of them seen only once. The sequencing used CD4+ T cells from PBMCs cultured with HIV peptides, collected before COVID-19 vaccination. Subset of the sample: HIV-1 Nef peptide pool negative control/reference culture. These receptors came from a human donor who had a prior SARS-CoV-2 infection.

The rearrangement joins TRBV11-3 to TRBJ2-1, with D uncertain. The CDR3 runs to 14 residues. Germline CDR1 and CDR2: SGHNT and YENEEA. Trimming pared 2 bases from V and 8 bases from J, leaving 13 bases between. This chain's CDR3 is CASSLNPLKYEQFF. CDR3 nucleotides: TGTGCCAGCAGCTTAAACCCCCTGAAGTATGAGCAGTTCTTC.

The chain couples TRBV7-8 to TRBJ1-1; D may be TRBD1 (6 bases). Trimming pared 1 base from V and 0 bases from J, leaving 12 bases between. The CDR3 consists of 16 residues. Germline values: CDR1 SGHVS, CDR2 FQNEAQ. CDR3 protein: CASSLVRGPMNTEAFF. CDR3 nucleotide sequence: TGTGCCAGCAGCTTAGTCAGGGGACCGATGAACACTGAAGCTTTCTTT.

The chain carries TRBV6-5 and TRBJ2-7; D tentatively fits TRBD1 or TRBD2 (5 bases each). CDR1 MNHEY and CDR2 SVGAGI come from the germline V gene. V shed 6 bases and J shed 6 bases, with 18 bases lying between them. This CDR3 contains 14 residues. The DNA for the CDR3 is TGTGCCAGCAGCCTCTTGGGGGTATTGTCCGAGCAGTACTTC. This translates into CASSLLGVLSEQYF.

The chain carries TRBV6-6 and TRBJ1-6, with 10 bases lining up with TRBD1. The CDR3 loop spans 15 amino acids. V shed 2 bases and J 8 bases; nucleotides not matched to a gene: 3. Germline CDR1 MNHNY, CDR2 SVGAGI (reference sequence). The CDR3 here is CASSYRDRGYSPLHF. The DNA for the CDR3 is TGTGCCAGCAGTTACCGGGACAGGGGCTATTCACCCCTCCACTTT.

The chain carries TRBV7-2 and TRBJ2-3; D unclear. Trimming shortened V by 1 base and J by 6 bases, and 8 bases separated the two germline ends. The CDR3 loop spans 13 amino acids. Germline CDR1 SGHTA, CDR2 FQGNSA. The CDR3 spells CASSLGPWDTQYF. As DNA, the CDR3 is TGTGCCAGCAGCTTAGGTCCTTGGGATACGCAGTATTTT.

This clone has a single count. This chain uses TRBV6-2 or TRBV6-3 with TRBJ1-1; the match to TRBD1 covers 8 bases. From germline, CDR1 is MNHEY and CDR2 SVGEGT. This CDR3 has 16 residues. V gave up 2 bases and J gave up 4 bases; unmatched junction bases: 9. CDR3 loop: CASSYRWTGSGTEAFF. DNA of the CDR3: TGTGCCAGCAGTTACCGTTGGACAGGGTCAGGCACTGAAGCTTTCTTT.

This rearrangement joins TRBV10-1 to TRBJ1-5; TRBD1 matches at 8 bases. Looked up from germline, CDR1 is WNHNN and CDR2 is SYGVQD (reference sequence). The CDR3 contains 15 residues. The V gene end was trimmed by 2 bases and the J gene end by 2 bases; junction bases not matched to a gene: 2. The CDR3 is CASSEETGGNQPQHF. The CDR3, as DNA: TGCGCCAGCAGTGAGGAGACAGGGGGCAATCAGCCCCAGCATTTT.

The chain recombines TRBV11-2 with TRBJ2-5; 8 nucleotides match TRBD2. The CDR3 runs to 16 residues. V was clipped by 5 bases and J by 6 bases; unmatched bases: 14. Germline loops: CDR1 SGHAT, CDR2 FQNNGV. The CDR3 protein is CASSPTRGAAFKTQYF. CDR3 coding DNA: TGTGCCAGCAGCCCGACGCGGGGGGCCGCTTTTAAGACCCAGTACTTC.

The V call is TRBV7-3, the J call TRBJ1-1; 8 bases match TRBD1. CDR3 length: 13 amino acids. Germline assignment: CDR1 SGHTA and CDR2 FQGTGA. V shed 3 bases, J shed 3 bases, and the junction held 0 bases outside the gene matches. Written as DNA, the CDR3 is TGTGCCAGCAGCTTGACAGGGGACACTGAAGCTTTCTTT. Encoded protein: CASSLTGDTEAFF.

The table lists this clone with a count of one. The chain employs TRBV5-4 and TRBJ2-5, with 10 nucleotides matching TRBD2. Germline CDR1 reads SGHNT; CDR2 reads YYREEE (reference sequence). This CDR3 has 16 residues. Trimming took 4 bases from V and 2 from J; bases not matched to a gene: 8. The CDR3 coding sequence is TGTGCCAGCAGCCGACAGACACTAGCGGGGCAAGAGACCCAGTACTTC. This gives the protein CASSRQTLAGQETQYF.

Written as DNA, the CDR3 is TGTGCCAGCAGCGGGACCTCACAAGAGACCCAGTACTTC. Amino acid sequence: CASSGTSQETQYF. The chain couples TRBV2 to TRBJ2-5; D may be TRBD1 or TRBD2 (5 bases each). This CDR3 spans 13 amino acids. Looked up from germline, CDR1 is SNHLY and CDR2 is FYNNEI. The ends were cut back, 6 bases at V and 2 bases at J, with 10 bases in the middle.

The rearrangement links TRBV27 to TRBJ2-3; D unclear. The CDR3 spans 13 residues. From germline, CDR1 is MNHEY and CDR2 SMNVEV (reference sequence). V lost 6 bases to trimming and J lost 6 bases, with 13 bases between them. CDR3: CASSLGALDTQYF. CDR3 in DNA: TGTGCCAGCAGCCTCGGAGCTCTGGATACGCAGTATTTT.

The chain couples TRBV6-5 to TRBJ2-3, with 13 bases fitting TRBD2. V lost 6 bases, J lost 5 bases, and 2 bases stayed unmatched. CDR3 length equals 14 residues. Germline CDR1 MNHEY, CDR2 SVGAGI. The CDR3 reads CASRLAGGQDTQYF. The CDR3 region has the DNA TGTGCCAGCAGACTAGCGGGGGGGCAAGATACGCAGTATTTT.

The genes are TRBV6-5 and TRBJ2-7, with TRBD1 as a possible D gene (6 bases). Germline CDR1 is MNHEY and CDR2 is SVGAGI. This CDR3 contains 14 residues. V was clipped by 7 bases and J by 6 bases, with 19 bases between them. The CDR3 coding sequence is TGTGCCAGCAATCATAGGACAGTGGCGCCCGAGCAGTACTTC. Translated, it gives CASNHRTVAPEQYF.

CDR3: CAWSVSLGRQNTEAFF. CDR3 bases: TGTGCCTGGAGTGTATCGTTGGGACGGCAGAACACTGAAGCTTTCTTT. The rearrangement links TRBV30 to TRBJ1-1; possibly TRBD1 for D (5 bases). Per the germline V gene, CDR1 is GTSNPN and CDR2 is SVGIG (reference sequence). Trimming stripped 0 bases from V and 1 base from J, with 15 bases between. The CDR3 length is 16 residues.

The chain couples TRBV11-2 to TRBJ2-7, with TRBD2 as a possible D gene (6 bases). The CDR3 is made up of 15 amino acids. CDR1 is SGHAT and CDR2 is FQNNGV in the germline V gene. V shed 3 bases and J shed 2 bases, with 14 bases lying between them. The CDR3, as DNA: TGTGCCAGCAGCTTGCCGGGACTCGGGACCTACGAGCAGTACTTC. It specifies CASSLPGLGTYEQYF. Complete variable domain (other parts from reference TRBV11-2 and TRBJ2-7): EAGVAQSPRYKIIEKRQSVAFWCNPISGHATLYWYQQILGQGPKLLIQFQNNGVVDDSQLPKDRFSAERLKGVDSTLKIQPAKLEDSAVYLCASSLPGLGTYEQYFGPGTRLTVT.

The rearrangement uses TRBV5-4 and TRBJ2-5, with D possibly called TRBD1 or TRBD2 (5 bases each). The V gene's germline CDR1 is SGHNT and CDR2 YYREEE (reference sequence). The CDR3 has 17 residues. Trimming stripped 0 bases from V and 5 bases from J, with 20 bases between. The CDR3 DNA is TGTGCCAGCAGCTTGGGGTTCGGGGCAATAAGCACGGAGACCCAGTACTTC. Its protein product is CASSLGFGAISTETQYF. The whole variable domain, remainder taken from reference TRBV5-4 and TRBJ2-5, is ETGVTQSPTHLIKTRGQQVTLRCSSQSGHNTVSWYQQALGQGPQFIFQYYREEENGRGNFPPRFSGLQFPNYSSELNVNALELDDSALYLCASSLGFGAISTETQYFGPGTRLLVL.

The chain is built from TRBV11-2 and TRBJ1-2; D is undetermined. CDR3 length equals 13 residues. V was pared by 2 bases and J by 8 bases, with 12 bases between. Germline loops: CDR1 SGHAT, CDR2 FQNNGV. The CDR3 region has the DNA TGTGCCAGCAGCTTATTAGGAGGCGTCGGCTACACCTTC. The encoded protein is CASSLLGGVGYTF.

The gene calls are TRBV2 and TRBJ1-4, with a tentative D call TRBD1 (6 bases). CDR1 and CDR2 from the germline V gene are SNHLY and FYNNEI. Trimming took 4 bases from V and 3 from J, leaving 12 bases between them. This CDR3 has 15 amino acids. Here the CDR3 reads CASSAETGSNEKLFF. DNA of the CDR3: TGTGCCAGCAGTGCAGAGACAGGTTCTAATGAAAAACTGTTTTTT. The full variable domain, rest sourced from reference TRBV2 and TRBJ1-4, is EPEVTQTPSHQVTQMGQEVILRCVPISNHLYFYWYRQILGQKVEFLVSFYNNEISEKSEIFDDQFSVERPDGSNFTLKIRSTKLEDSAMYFCASSAETGSNEKLFFGSGTQLSVL.

J is TRBJ2-5 and V is TRBV7-3, with a tentative D call TRBD1 (6 bases). The germline gives CDR1 SGHTA, CDR2 FQGTGA. The CDR3 spans 15 residues. V was cut by 5 bases and J by 5 bases, with 18 bases left in between. CDR3 DNA: TGTGCCAGCAGCCCACAAGGGGGTTTGGGGGAGACCCAGTACTTC. It specifies CASSPQGGLGETQYF.

This clone was counted a few times. The chain links TRBV11-3 to TRBJ2-6; D gene uncertain. The germline V gene has CDR1 SGHNT and CDR2 YENEEA. This CDR3 spans 13 amino acids. V lost 2 bases to trimming and J lost 4 bases, with 3 bases between them. CDR3 sequence reads: CASSLLGANVLTF. The CDR3 region has the DNA TGTGCCAGCAGCTTATTGGGGGCCAACGTCCTGACTTTC.

V usage is TRBV6-1 and J usage is TRBJ2-3; D is undetermined. Germline V gene lookup returns CDR1 MNHNS and CDR2 SASEGT. The CDR3 consists of 15 residues. Trimming removed 0 bases at V and 1 base at J, with 8 bases between. The CDR3 DNA reads TGTGCCAGCAGTGAAGCTTTAGTCCGCACAGATACGCAGTATTTT. Its translation: CASSEALVRTDTQYF.

This chain uses TRBV6-5 with TRBJ1-5, with D unclear. Between the trimmed V and J ends, which lost 11 bases and 3 bases, there was a span of 14 bases. CDR1 and CDR2 (germline): MNHEY, SVGAGI. The CDR3 contains 13 residues. The CDR3 DNA is TGTGCCGCGTGCGGGCACATCAATCAGCCCCAGCATTTT. Translation: CAACGHINQPQHF.

This clone was counted once. The chain employs TRBV5-1 and TRBJ1-4, with 9 nucleotides matching TRBD1. Losses at the gene ends were 0 bases for V and 3 bases for J; bases not matched to a gene: 0. Germline CDR1 and CDR2: SGHRS and YFSETQ. The CDR3 is 15 amino acids. CDR3 in DNA: TGCGCCAGCAGCTTGGGGGACAGGGCTAATGAAAAACTGTTTTTT. It specifies CASSLGDRANEKLFF.

The chain recombines TRBV11-2 with TRBJ1-2; no clear D gene. V lost 1 base and J lost 2, with 11 bases in between. This CDR3 is built from 15 residues. Per the germline V gene, CDR1 is SGHAT and CDR2 is FQNNGV. The CDR3 sequence is CASSLVKGWNYGYTF. Here the CDR3 DNA reads TGTGCCAGCAGCTTAGTGAAGGGCTGGAACTATGGCTACACCTTC.